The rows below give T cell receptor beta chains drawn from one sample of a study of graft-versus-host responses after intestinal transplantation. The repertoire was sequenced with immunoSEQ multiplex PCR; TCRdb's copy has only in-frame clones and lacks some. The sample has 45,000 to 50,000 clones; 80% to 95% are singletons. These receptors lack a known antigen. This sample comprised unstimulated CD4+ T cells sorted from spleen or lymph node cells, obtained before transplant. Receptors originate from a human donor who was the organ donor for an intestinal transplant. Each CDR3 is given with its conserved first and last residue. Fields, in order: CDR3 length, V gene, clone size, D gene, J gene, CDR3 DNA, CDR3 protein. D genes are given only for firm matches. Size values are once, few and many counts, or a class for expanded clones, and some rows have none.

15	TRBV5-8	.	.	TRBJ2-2	TGTGCCAGCAGCTTAACTAGTGGGGGCACCGGGGAGCTGTTTTTT	CASSLTSGGTGELFF
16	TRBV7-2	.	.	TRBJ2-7	TGTGCCAGCAGCTTAGTAGGGTCGGGAGTAGGGTACGAGCAGTACTTC	CASSLVGSGVGYEQYF
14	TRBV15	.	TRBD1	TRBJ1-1	TGTGCCACCAGCAGAGATGACAGGGGGCCGAGAGCTTTCTTT	CATSRDDRGPRAFF
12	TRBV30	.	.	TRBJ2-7	TGTGCCTCGAGGACAGTCTCCTACGAGCAGTACTTC	CASRTVSYEQYF
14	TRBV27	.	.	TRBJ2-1	TGTGCCAGCAGTTTTCCCGGAGGAGGCAATGAGCAGTTCTTC	CASSFPGGGNEQFF
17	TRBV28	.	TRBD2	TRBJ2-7	TGTGCCAGCGTTGAGGCTAGCGGGAGGATTAGATACTACGAGCAGTACTTC	CASVEASGRIRYYEQYF
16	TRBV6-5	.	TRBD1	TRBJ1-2	TGTGCCAGCAGTTACGGGACAGGGGGTCTCAACTATGGCTACACCTTC	CASSYGTGGLNYGYTF
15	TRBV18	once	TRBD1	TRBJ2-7	TGTGCCAGCTCACCCGCCGGGACAGGGGGCGAAGAGCAGTACTTC	CASSPAGTGGEEQYF
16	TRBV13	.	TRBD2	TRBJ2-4	TGTGCCAGCAGCAAAAGACTAGCGGGAGCCAAAAACATTCAGTACTTC	CASSKRLAGAKNIQYF
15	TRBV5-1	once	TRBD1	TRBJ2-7	TGCGCCAGCAGCTTGGTCCCGGGACAGGGCTACGAGCAGTACTTC	CASSLVPGQGYEQYF
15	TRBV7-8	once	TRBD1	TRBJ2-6	TGTGCCAGCAGCTGGGGGACAGGAGGGGCCAACGTCCTGACTTTC	CASSWGTGGANVLTF
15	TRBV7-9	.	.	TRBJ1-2	TGTGCCAGCAGCTCCTCCCAGAGGGCTAACTATGGCTACACCTTC	CASSSSQRANYGYTF
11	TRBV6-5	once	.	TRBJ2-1	TGTGCCAGCAGTTACGGGATTGAGCAGTTCTTC	CASSYGIEQFF
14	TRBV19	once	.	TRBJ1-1	TGTGCCAGTAGTATTACAGGGATGAGTACTGAAGCTTTCTTT	CASSITGMSTEAFF
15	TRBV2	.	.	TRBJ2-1	TGTGCCAGCAGCCCACGAACAGCTACTTACAATGAGCAGTTCTTC	CASSPRTATYNEQFF